What follows describes a single TCR beta chain. As yet, its antigen is unknown. Assay used: immunoSEQ multiplex PCR; TCRdb lists only in-frame clones, some missing. This table has about 70,000 clones, around nine tenths appearing once. These data originate in a study of T cell responses to AZD1222 COVID-19 vaccine. Study observations and caveats: White British ancestry dominated among donors, who included more females, and clonal diversity was possibly underestimated.

The germline gives CDR1 MGHDK, CDR2 SYGVNS. This CDR3 region has 17 residues. With 5 bases clipped from V and 0 bases from J, the junction kept 8 bases outside the gene matches. This sequence originates from an adult who received the AZD1222 COVID-19 vaccine. The sample here was peripheral blood, taken 28 days after the second AZD1222 dose. This sequence joins TRBV25-1 and TRBJ1-5; 9 nucleotides agree with TRBD1. The CDR3 coding sequence is TGTGCCAGCAGTCCTCTTGGGACAGGGAATAGCAATCAGCCCCAGCATTTT. Translating it yields CASSPLGTGNSNQPQHF.